This T cell receptor (beta chain) appears in the sequencing data of a study of T cells in Graves' hyperthyroidism and ophthalmopathy. V gave up 5 bases and J gave up 2 bases; unmatched junction bases: 8. CDR3 length equals 16 residues. In germline, CDR1 is SGHTA, CDR2 FQGNSA. This clonotype appeared many times. Template material for amplifying TCR beta CDR3 regions consisted of RNA transcripts. Primed by the HTBI set, a first-round RT-PCR was run on the TCR CDR3. TCRdb itself ran the multiplex PCR reads through MiXCR, one entry per CDR3 protein. The table shows about 640,000 distinct CDR3 sequences, with around 15% occurring only once.

The rearrangement links TRBV7-2 to TRBJ2-7; 11 bases are shared with TRBD2. The TCR comes from a woman aged 45-60 years with Graves' ophthalmopathy. The sample was blood. The CDR3 spells CASSPGLAETAYEQYF. In DNA form, the CDR3 reads TGTGCCAGCAGCCCGGGACTAGCGGAAACCGCCTACGAGCAGTACTTC.